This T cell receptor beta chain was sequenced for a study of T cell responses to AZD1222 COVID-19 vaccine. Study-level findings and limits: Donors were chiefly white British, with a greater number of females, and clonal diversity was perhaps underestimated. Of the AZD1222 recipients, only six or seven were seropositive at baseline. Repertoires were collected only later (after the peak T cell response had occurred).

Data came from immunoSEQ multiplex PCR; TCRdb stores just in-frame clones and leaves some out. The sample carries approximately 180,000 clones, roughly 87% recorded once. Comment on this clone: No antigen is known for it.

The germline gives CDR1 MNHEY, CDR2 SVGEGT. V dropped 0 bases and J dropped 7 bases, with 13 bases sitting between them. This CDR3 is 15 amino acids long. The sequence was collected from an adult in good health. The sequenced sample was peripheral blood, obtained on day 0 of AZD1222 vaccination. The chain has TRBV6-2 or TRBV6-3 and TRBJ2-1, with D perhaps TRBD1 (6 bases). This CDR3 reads CASSYSQGSRNEQFF. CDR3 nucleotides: TGTGCCAGCAGTTACTCCCAGGGGTCTAGGAATGAGCAGTTCTTC.